A selection of T cell receptor beta chains follows, all from one sample in a study of CD8 T cells in ankylosing spondylitis. TCRdb processed the 5' RACE reads anew with MiXCR; each CDR3 protein has one entry. The repertoire consists of more than 250,000 distinct CDR3 sequences, with approximately 8.2% occurring once and the leading ten covering about 14%. The sample was blood, either unsorted or a sorted T cell fraction (not recorded which). These TCRs come from a male donor with ankylosing spondylitis. Each CDR3 is given with its conserved first and last residue. The D gene is left open where the match is weak. Clone size, where shown, is once, few, many, or a class for clones that have expanded.

d_gene,abundance,v_gene,j_gene,CDR3nt,CDR3aa
NA,many,TRBV29-1,TRBJ1-3,TGCAGCGTTGACACAGCCCCCGGAAACACCATATATTTT,CSVDTAPGNTIYF
TRBD2,many,TRBV5-1,TRBJ2-3,TGCGCCAGCTTCGAAGGACTAGCCGAGACAGATACGCAGTATTTT,CASFEGLAETDTQYF
NA,few,TRBV12-3/TRBV12-4,TRBJ1-5,TGTGCCAGCAATAGAGGGGGAAAAGATCAGCCCCAGCATTTT,CASNRGGKDQPQHF
TRBD1,NA,TRBV24-1,TRBJ1-2,TGTGCCACCAGTGACCGAGGACAGGGCCGGGATGGCTACACCTTC,CATSDRGQGRDGYTF
NA,many,TRBV7-9,TRBJ2-2,TGTGCCAGCAGCTTAAGCGATATTGGCACCGGGGAGCTGTTTTTT,CASSLSDIGTGELFF
NA,many,TRBV29-1,TRBJ2-7,TGCAGCGTTGGGACGGCCGGCGAGCAGTACTTC,CSVGTAGEQYF
TRBD1,many,TRBV6-5,TRBJ1-1,TGTGCCAGCAGCAGGACAGGTGGTGAAGGCACTGAAGCTTTCTTT,CASSRTGGEGTEAFF
NA,once,TRBV2,TRBJ2-2,TGTGCCAGCAGATTGGGGGTAGGCGGGGAGCTGTTTTTT,CASRLGVGGELFF
TRBD2,few,TRBV28,TRBJ2-7,TGTGCCAGCAGTCTCATGACTAGCGGGATCACCTACGAGCAGTACTTC,CASSLMTSGITYEQYF
NA,NA,TRBV29-1,TRBJ2-7,TGCAGCGTTGAAGATCAGAGTTCTCGGAGGTACGAGCAGTACTTC,CSVEDQSSRRYEQYF
TRBD1,few,TRBV27,TRBJ1-2,TGTGCCAGCAGTTTACTCGACAGGGTCGGGGGCTACACCTTC,CASSLLDRVGGYTF
NA,NA,TRBV7-8,TRBJ2-7,TGTGCCAGCAGCCCCAACAGTCTAAACTACGAGCAGTACTTC,CASSPNSLNYEQYF
TRBD2,few,TRBV29-1,TRBJ2-7,TGCAGCGCAGGACTAGCGGGAGCCGAGCAGTACTTC,CSAGLAGAEQYF
NA,few,TRBV29-1,TRBJ2-1,TGCAGCGTTGCAAGCGACAGGAGGTCGTGGGATGAGCAGTTCTTC,CSVASDRRSWDEQFF
TRBD1,many,TRBV12-3/TRBV12-4,TRBJ1-6,TGTGCCAGCAAGGGGGCGCGCAATTCACCCCTCCACTTT,CASKGARNSPLHF
TRBD2,NA,TRBV5-1,TRBJ2-3,TGCGCCAGCACAATAGGACTAGCGGCCACAGATACGCAGTATTTT,CASTIGLAATDTQYF
NA,NA,TRBV12-3/TRBV12-4,TRBJ2-2,TGTGCCAGCAGTTTAGTCGACTTGGGGGAGCTGTTTTTT,CASSLVDLGELFF
NA,NA,TRBV20-1,TRBJ1-5,TGCAGTGCTGTCAAAGGGAGCAATCAGCCCCAGCATTTT,CSAVKGSNQPQHF
TRBD2,many,TRBV28,TRBJ2-3,TGTGCCAGCAGTTTTTTGGCTAGCGGGAGTTATTTCACAGATACGCAGTATTTT,CASSFLASGSYFTDTQYF